This TCR beta chain was recovered during a study of blood T cell repertoires in COVID-19. Background on the study: Specimens from acute and convalescent COVID-19 originated in the United States, Italy and Spain. PBMCs, B-cell-depleted T cells, or T cells were the source of the cDNA or gDNA that made up the material.

CDR3 length equals 14 residues. Trimming cost V 1 base and J 2 bases, with 9 bases left between them. Germline V gives CDR1 SGHDT, CDR2 YYEEEE. Original handling: The authors estimated nucleated cell counts from reference gene primer amplification. TCRdb keeps only in-frame clones here, not all; method: immunoSEQ multiplex PCR. D and trimming come from the DNA, and the V and J calls and clone size come from that table. The table has 350,000 to 400,000 clones, 89% seen once; the top ten hold around 3%. Patients from Seattle were sampled longitudinally, starting during active infection. Sequenced material: peripheral blood. The chain recombines TRBV5-6 with TRBJ1-1; no definite D call. This clonotype was obtained from a woman under 40 with COVID-19, enrolled during active disease. This CDR3 is CASSLTVRNTEAFF. DNA of the CDR3: TGTGCCAGCAGCTTGACGGTGCGAAACACTGAAGCTTTCTTT.